These T cell receptor beta chains were read from a single sample in a study of shared clonotypes between healthy human individuals. Generated by immunoSEQ multiplex PCR, the TCRdb table keeps only in-frame clones and is missing some. The table has roughly 2.4 million clones, under 97% seen once. The sequencing input was naive CD4+ T cells sorted from blood. These receptors all stem from a man between 18 and 29 years old in good health. The CDR3 runs from the conserved cysteine through the conserved F or W. D genes are given only for firm matches.

>TRBJ1-4|.|TRBV5-1|14
CASSLEGSYEKLFF
TGCGCCAGCAGCTTGGAAGGGAGTTATGAAAAACTGTTTTTT
>TRBJ2-7|.|TRBV10-2|13
CASTLDLLYEQYF
TGCGCCAGCACCCTAGACTTGCTCTACGAGCAGTACTTC
>TRBJ2-2|.|TRBV21-1|16
CASSKGKSPNTGELFF
TGTGCCAGCAGCAAGGGTAAGTCCCCGAACACCGGGGAGCTGTTTTTT
>TRBJ2-2|.|TRBV5-1|15
CASSLRQGTSGELFF
TGCGCCAGCAGCTTACGACAGGGGACTAGCGGGGAGCTGTTTTTT
>TRBJ1-3|.|TRBV2|12
CASSGLGNTIYF
TGTGCCAGCTCGGGACTTGGAAACACCATATATTTT
>TRBJ1-4|.|TRBV28|14
CASSLVGSNEKLFF
TGTGCCAGCAGTTTGGTGGGTTCTAATGAAAAACTGTTTTTT
>TRBJ2-7|TRBD2|TRBV7-8|16
CASSPKTLAGAYEQYF
TGTGCCAGCAGCCCGAAGACTTTAGCGGGGGCCTACGAGCAGTACTTC
>TRBJ1-2|.|TRBV19|14
CASSSSEINYGYTF
TGTGCCAGTAGTAGTTCAGAGATCAACTATGGCTACACCTTC
>TRBJ1-4|.|TRBV6-5|16
CASSFGFTATNEKLFF
TGTGCCAGCAGTTTCGGATTTACTGCAACTAATGAAAAACTGTTTTTT
>TRBJ1-2|TRBD1|TRBV7-2|16
CASSPRRDRVNYGYTF
TGTGCCAGCAGCCCGCGCCGGGACAGGGTGAACTATGGCTACACCTTC
>TRBJ1-5|TRBD1|TRBV27|13
CASSWDSYQPQHF
TGTGCCAGCAGTTGGGACAGTTATCAGCCCCAGCATTTT
>TRBJ2-3|.|TRBV5-6|13
CASSLDRGDTQYF
TGTGCCAGCAGCTTGGATCGAGGAGATACGCAGTATTTT
>TRBJ2-6|.|TRBV7-9|17
CASSFFMGISGANVLTF
TGTGCCAGCAGCTTCTTTATGGGGATCTCTGGGGCCAACGTCCTGACTTTC
>TRBJ1-4|.|TRBV18|15
CASSPPRAGTEKLFF
TGTGCCAGCTCACCACCCCGGGCAGGGACTGAAAAACTGTTTTTT
>TRBJ2-6|.|TRBV19|15
CASSRQSSGANVLTF
TGTGCCAGTAGTCGCCAGTCCTCTGGGGCCAACGTCCTGACTTTC
>TRBJ2-7|.|TRBV5-6|15
CASSTTGPLSYEQYF
TGTGCCAGCAGCACAACGGGGCCCCTTTCGTACGAGCAGTACTTC